The 22 T cell receptor beta chains presented below share a single source sample, sequenced in a study of CD8+CD57+ T cells in acquired aplastic anemia. Investigators profiled TCR beta VDJ and CDR3 from genomic DNA template. One entry per CDR3 protein results from TCRdb running MiXCR on the reads. The repertoire holds some 200,000 distinct CDR3 sequences, approximately 60% seen once, with roughly 29% in the top ten. Specimen: sorted CD4+, CD8+, or CD8+CD57+ T cells (not recorded which) from PBMCs. The receptors shown here come from a human donor in good health.

V and J are TRBV25-1 and TRBJ2-3; D remains ambiguous. Germline V lookup: CDR1 MGHDK, CDR2 SYGVNS. CDR3 length: 12 residues. Trimming removed 5 bases at V and 4 bases at J, with 7 bases between. CDR3 DNA: TGTGCCAGCAGTTCTCTGTCAGATACGCAGTATTTT. Its translation is CASSSLSDTQYF.

The genes are TRBV24-1 and TRBJ2-7, with 10 bases identical to TRBD2. J gave up 7 bases and V 3 bases, and 26 bases lay outside the gene matches. Germline CDR1 KGHDR, CDR2 SFDVKD. The CDR3 length is 21 residues. CDR3 region: CATSDIHSRLGRPSGRQEQYF. In DNA, the CDR3 is TGTGCCACCAGTGATATCCACTCCCGCTTGGGCAGACCTAGCGGGAGACAAGAGCAGTACTTC.

The genes are TRBV5-1 and TRBJ1-1; 7 bases are shared with TRBD1. Trimming took 0 bases from V and 1 from J; bases not matched to a gene: 3. The CDR3 has 15 residues. Per germline, CDR1 SGHRS and CDR2 YFSETQ. The CDR3 region has the DNA TGCGCCAGCAGCTTGGAGGCAGGGGGGAACACTGAAGCTTTCTTT. Residues: CASSLEAGGNTEAFF.

V and J are TRBV25-1 and TRBJ1-3; no clear D. There are 14 residues in the CDR3. The germline CDR1 and CDR2 sequences are MGHDK and SYGVNS. The V end was cut by 6 bases, the J end by 0 bases, with 9 bases between. DNA for the CDR3: TGTGCCAGCAGCGGCGGCGTCTCTGGAAACACCATATATTTT. Its translation is CASSGGVSGNTIYF.

The chain combines TRBV7-9 with TRBJ1-2; D not certain. In germline, CDR1 is SEHNR, CDR2 FQNEAQ (reference sequence). The CDR3 runs to 12 residues. Trimming left V 5 bases short and J 6 bases short, with 10 bases between. DNA for the CDR3: TGTGCCAGCAGCGCTCGATCCCATGGCTACACCTTC. Translating gives CASSARSHGYTF.

The rearrangement joins TRBV7-9 to TRBJ2-5; D is unresolved. V dropped 1 base and J dropped 4 bases, with 7 bases sitting between them. CDR1 SEHNR and CDR2 FQNEAQ come from the germline V gene (reference sequence). The CDR3 consists of 13 residues. CDR3 DNA sequence: TGTGCCAGCAGCTTAGGCGCAACAGAGACCCAGTACTTC. Encoded protein: CASSLGATETQYF.

The chain combines TRBV29-1 with TRBJ1-4; the match to TRBD1 covers 8 bases. Germline V gives CDR1 SQVTM, CDR2 ANQGSEA. This CDR3 spans 14 amino acids. J gave up 7 bases and V 4 bases, and 8 bases lay outside the gene matches. The CDR3 loop reads CSVGRGTGGEKLFF. The CDR3 DNA is TGCAGCGTTGGTCGCGGGACAGGAGGTGAAAAACTGTTTTTT.

This clonotype has just a few counts. A single base separates this from a much larger clone, so it may be a read error. The rearrangement uses TRBV4-1 and TRBJ2-7; D may be TRBD1 (5 bases). The CDR3 covers 15 residues. Trimming shortened V by 3 bases and J by 1 base, and 13 bases separated the two germline ends. Germline CDR1 is MGHRA and CDR2 is YSYEKL. For the CDR3, the DNA is TGCGCCAGCAGCCAGCAGGCCAGGACATCCTACGAGCAGTACTTC. This translates into CASSQQARTSYEQYF.

This clonotype was seen more than once but under ten times. Since a much larger clone is just one base distant, this may be a read error. CDR3 amino acids: CASSEGGYNEQFF. CDR3 sequence (DNA): TGTGCCAGCAGTGAAGGGGGCTACAATGAGCAGTTCTTC. The chain joins TRBV12-3 or TRBV12-4 to TRBJ2-1, with D perhaps TRBD1 (6 bases). V lost 5 bases and J lost 3, with 8 bases in between. This CDR3 region has 13 residues.

This sequence joins TRBV10-3 and TRBJ1-2, with D hard to call. The V gene's germline CDR1 is ENHRY and CDR2 SYGVKD. Between the trimmed V and J ends, which lost 6 bases and 0 bases, there was a span of 5 bases. The CDR3 is 12 amino acids. For the CDR3, the DNA is TGTGCCATCAGCTGGACTAACTATGGCTACACCTTC. Amino acids: CAISWTNYGYTF.

The gene calls are TRBV20-1 and TRBJ1-1; no reliable D call. The CDR3 runs to 11 residues. Trimming removed 8 bases at V and 2 bases at J, with 9 bases between. Germline values: CDR1 DFQATT, CDR2 SNEGSKA (reference sequence). CDR3 nucleotide sequence: TGCAGTCCAAGACAAAACACTGAAGCTTTCTTT. Encoded protein: CSPRQNTEAFF.

The chain carries TRBV24-1 and TRBJ2-2; 14 bases are shared with TRBD2. Germline CDR1 is KGHDR and CDR2 is SFDVKD. The CDR3 is 18 amino acids. The V and J ends lost 2 bases and 5 bases, in that order; junction bases with no gene match: 6. The CDR3 bases are TGTGCCACCAGTGATTCCCTGGGACTAGCGGGAGTAACCGGGGAGCTGTTTTTT. It specifies CATSDSLGLAGVTGELFF.

The rearrangement joins TRBV7-8 to TRBJ2-7; 9 bases line up with TRBD1. The CDR3 extends over 15 amino acids. The ends lost 5 bases at V and 2 bases at J; junction bases unmatched: 7. Germline V lookup: CDR1 SGHVS, CDR2 FQNEAQ. CDR3 nucleotides: TGTGCCAGCAGCCAGGGACAGGGAACCACCTACGAGCAGTACTTC. It encodes CASSQGQGTTYEQYF.

Only a few counts were recorded for this clonotype. The V and J genes are TRBV20-1 and TRBJ2-3, with 12 nucleotides matching TRBD2. Trimming at V came to 3 bases and at J to 11 bases, leaving 24 bases not matched to a gene. Germline values: CDR1 DFQATT, CDR2 SNEGSKA (reference sequence). CDR3 length: 19 residues. CDR3 nucleotide sequence: TGCAGTGCTAGGGTCTTCGGCCTAGCGGGGGGGCGATCTATCAATGAGCAGTATTTT. It is translated as CSARVFGLAGGRSINEQYF.

This rearrangement joins TRBV2 to TRBJ2-5; maybe TRBD1 (6 bases). There are 14 residues in the CDR3. Germline CDR1 SNHLY, CDR2 FYNNEI. Trimming pared 3 bases from V and 7 bases from J, leaving 15 bases between. In DNA form, the CDR3 reads TGTGCCAGCAGTGATCGGGTGGGGGCTTTGACCCAGTACTTC. Translating gives CASSDRVGALTQYF.

This clonotype was detected many times. The rearrangement uses TRBV5-8 and TRBJ1-2; the D is unclear. V was cut by 2 bases and J by 4 bases, with 18 bases left in between. The CDR3 consists of 16 residues. The germline V gene encodes CDR1 SGHTS and CDR2 YDEGEE. The CDR3 reads CASSLGTESNLYGYTF. CDR3 DNA: TGTGCCAGCAGCTTAGGCACCGAAAGCAACCTCTATGGCTACACCTTC.

The CDR3 spells CASSLGGSGPQHF. Written as DNA, the CDR3 is TGTGCCAGTAGCTTGGGGGGCTCGGGGCCCCAGCATTTT. V usage is TRBV19 and J usage is TRBJ1-5, with D maybe TRBD1 (6 bases). Trimming shortened V by 6 bases and J by 9 bases, and 15 bases separated the two germline ends. The CDR3 runs to 13 residues. Germline V lookup: CDR1 LNHDA, CDR2 SQIVND (reference sequence).

The genes are TRBV7-6 and TRBJ1-6, with D possibly TRBD1 on 6 matching bases. Germline-derived CDR1 and CDR2 are SGHVS and FNYEAQ. The ends were cut back, 6 bases at V and 5 bases at J, with 14 bases in the middle. The length of the CDR3 is 15 residues. The CDR3 sequence is CASRSLGGNNSPLHF. In DNA, the CDR3 is TGTGCCAGCAGAAGTCTGGGGGGCAATAATTCACCCCTCCACTTT.

This clonotype was seen only a few times. The V call is TRBV20-1, the J call TRBJ2-3; 7 bases fit TRBD1. The CDR3 is 12 residues long. J gave up 5 bases and V 3 bases, and 2 bases lay outside the gene matches. CDR1 and CDR2 (germline): DFQATT, SNEGSKA (reference sequence). The CDR3 region is CSASAGGDTQYF. For the CDR3, the DNA is TGCAGTGCTAGCGCAGGGGGAGATACGCAGTATTTT.

This clonotype was seen ten or more times. This chain uses TRBV12-3 or TRBV12-4 with TRBJ2-2, with D perhaps matching TRBD1 (6 bases). This CDR3 contains 14 residues. V gave up 11 bases and J gave up 1 base, with 14 bases separating them. CDR3 in amino acids: CAGSGTRNTGELFF. CDR3 bases: TGTGCCGGTTCCGGGACAAGGAACACCGGGGAGCTGTTTTTT.

The genes are TRBV19 and TRBJ1-3, with D possibly TRBD1 on 5 matching bases. There are 15 residues in the CDR3. The germline V gene encodes CDR1 LNHDA and CDR2 SQIVND (reference sequence). The ends were cut back, 6 bases at V and 2 bases at J, with 14 bases in the middle. The DNA of the CDR3 is TGTGCCAGTAGGGGGGATTTCTACGCTGGAAACACCATATATTTT. Amino acids: CASRGDFYAGNTIYF.

Notes on this clonotype: One junction end disagrees with the germline gene, perhaps due to a read error. The rearrangement joins TRBV10-3 to TRBJ2-2; 9 positions agree with TRBD1. The germline V gene has CDR1 ENHRY and CDR2 SYGVKD. This CDR3 region has 13 residues. The CDR3 loop reads CATSGQGHGELFF. The CDR3 nucleotides are TGTGCCACCAGTGGACAGGGGCACGGGGAGCTGTTTTTT.